This passage covers 22 T cell receptor beta chains from one sample sequenced in a study of T cells in Graves' hyperthyroidism and ophthalmopathy. It was RNA transcripts that yielded the amplified TCR beta CDR3 regions. HTBI primers were used for first-round RT-PCR of the TCR CDR3. TCRdb reanalysed the multiplex PCR reads using MiXCR and keeps one entry per CDR3 protein. The data show 130,000 or so distinct CDR3 sequences, with around 20% seen just once and roughly 71% held by the top ten. Sequencing was performed on blood. All receptors derive from a woman aged 45-59 years with Graves' hyperthyroidism that later progressed to Graves' ophthalmopathy.

This clonotype was detected ten times or more. V gene TRBV3-1 combines with J gene TRBJ2-4; tentatively, D is TRBD2 (7 bases). The CDR3 loop spans 14 amino acids. V lost 5 bases and J lost 7, with 15 bases in between. Germline values: CDR1 LGHDT, CDR2 YNNKEL (reference sequence). The CDR3 spells CASSGGAPGNIQYF. In DNA, the CDR3 is TGTGCCAGCAGCGGGGGGGCACCCGGGAACATTCAGTACTTC.

This clonotype occurred many times. The chain couples TRBV11-1 to TRBJ2-7; no clear D. CDR1 SGHAT and CDR2 FQDESV come from the germline V gene (reference sequence). V was pared by 0 bases and J by 0 bases, with 3 bases between. There are 13 residues in the CDR3. Written as DNA, the CDR3 is TGTGCCAGCAGCTTAGCCGCCTCCTACGAGCAGTACTTC. Protein sequence: CASSLAASYEQYF.

The rearrangement links TRBV28 to TRBJ1-5; 11 bases align to TRBD1. The CDR3 spans 16 residues. Germline values: CDR1 MDHEN, CDR2 SYDVKM. V trimming: 4 bases; J trimming: 5 bases; junction bases outside the gene matches: 7. Written as DNA, the CDR3 is TGTGCCAGCAGTTCCGCCGGGACAGGGGGGGATCAGCCCCAGCATTTT. This sequence encodes CASSSAGTGGDQPQHF.

This clonotype was counted at least ten times. The chain has TRBV20-1 and TRBJ2-7, with TRBD1 matching over 8 bases. This CDR3 has 12 amino acids. V shed 3 bases, J shed 5 bases, and the junction held 3 bases outside the gene matches. Looked up from germline, CDR1 is DFQATT and CDR2 is SNEGSKA (reference sequence). The CDR3, as DNA: TGCAGTGCTAGCTCAGGGGGCAACGAGCAGTACTTC. This sequence encodes CSASSGGNEQYF.

The sample holds many counts of this clonotype. The chain uses TRBV27 and TRBJ1-1; D is undetermined. The CDR3 contains 14 residues. Germline V gives CDR1 MNHEY, CDR2 SMNVEV (reference sequence). Between the trimmed V and J ends, which lost 2 bases and 5 bases, there was a span of 12 bases. The CDR3: CASSLIRDGTEAFF. The CDR3 DNA reads as TGTGCCAGCAGTTTAATTAGGGATGGGACTGAAGCTTTCTTT.

Only one count was recorded for this clonotype. This rearrangement joins TRBV2 to TRBJ1-5; a weak D match, TRBD1 (5 bases). This CDR3 comprises 16 residues. The ends were cut back, 5 bases at V and 4 bases at J, with 18 bases in the middle. Germline CDR1 SNHLY, CDR2 FYNNEI. The CDR3 coding sequence is TGTGCCAGCAGTTACGAACTGGGGCGAGGAAATCAGCCCCAGCATTTT. Encoded protein: CASSYELGRGNQPQHF.

In this sample, this clonotype turned up many times. This sequence joins TRBV30 and TRBJ1-6; 7 bases align to TRBD1. Losses at the gene ends were 0 bases for V and 10 bases for J; bases not matched to a gene: 3. The CDR3 is made up of 13 amino acids. Germline CDR1 and CDR2: GTSNPN and SVGIG (reference sequence). In nucleotides, the CDR3 is TGTGCCTGGAGTGTATCAGGGGGATCACCCCTCCACTTT. Protein sequence: CAWSVSGGSPLHF.

This clonotype came up many times. The gene calls are TRBV28 and TRBJ2-7; 8 bases line up with TRBD2. Unmatched junction bases numbered 8, after V lost 3 bases and J lost 7 bases. The CDR3 covers 14 residues. CDR1 and CDR2 (germline): MDHEN, SYDVKM. CDR3 sequence reads: CASSFSGSFGEQYF. CDR3 coding DNA: TGTGCCAGCAGTTTCAGCGGGAGTTTTGGTGAGCAGTACTTC.

This clonotype was detected ten times or more. The J gene is TRBJ2-7, the V gene TRBV7-8; TRBD1 agrees at 7 bases. The CDR3 covers 12 residues. In germline, CDR1 is SGHVS, CDR2 FQNEAQ. The trim removed 4 bases at V and 5 bases at J, leaving 2 bases unmatched. The DNA of the CDR3 is TGTGCCAGCAGCTCCACAGGGGACGAGCAGTACTTC. Amino acid sequence: CASSSTGDEQYF. Full variable domain (missing parts from reference TRBV7-8 and TRBJ2-7): GAGVSQSPRYKVAKRGQDVALRCDPISGHVSLFWYQQALGQGPEFLTYFQNEAQLDKSGLPSDRFFAERPEGSVSTLKIQRTQQEDSAVYLCASSSTGDEQYFGPGTRLTVT.

This clonotype showed up many times. The chain links TRBV12-3 or TRBV12-4 to TRBJ2-3, with D unclear. The V end lost 5 bases, the J end lost 0 bases, and 12 bases lay between the germline ends. The CDR3 is 15 residues long. As DNA, the CDR3 is TGTGCCAGCAGTGACTTACGTACTAGCACAGATACGCAGTATTTT. Amino acid sequence: CASSDLRTSTDTQYF.

The sample holds many counts of this clonotype. The chain combines TRBV28 with TRBJ2-1, with 13 bases lining up with TRBD2. The V gene's germline CDR1 is MDHEN and CDR2 SYDVKM. The CDR3 contains 16 residues. The V gene end was trimmed by 6 bases and the J gene end by 1 base; junction bases not matched to a gene: 3. The CDR3 reads CASRGGLAGSYNEQFF. The CDR3 coding sequence is TGTGCCAGCAGGGGGGGACTAGCGGGATCCTACAATGAGCAGTTCTTC.

This clonotype was seen repeatedly, ten times or more. The chain carries TRBV11-2 and TRBJ2-7; TRBD2 aligns across 9 bases. The CDR3 is made up of 15 amino acids. Germline values: CDR1 SGHAT, CDR2 FQNNGV. Germline trimming cut 5 bases from V and 0 bases from J; bases unmatched to any gene: 5. The CDR3 region has the DNA TGTGCCAGCAGCCCGAAGGGACTAGCCTCCTACGAGCAGTACTTC. This gives the protein CASSPKGLASYEQYF.

In its sample, this clonotype was seen many times. V and J are TRBV27 and TRBJ2-7, with 7 nucleotides matching TRBD1. Germline CDR1 reads MNHEY; CDR2 reads SMNVEV (reference sequence). The CDR3 contains 14 residues. The V gene end was trimmed by 9 bases and the J gene end by 0 bases; junction bases not matched to a gene: 8. CDR3 protein: CASRLRDSSYEQYF. Here the CDR3 DNA reads TGTGCCAGTCGCTTAAGGGACAGCTCCTACGAGCAGTACTTC.

This clonotype showed up many times. The J gene is TRBJ2-1, the V gene TRBV13; tentative D call: TRBD1 (5 bases). Trimming pared 5 bases from V and 6 bases from J, leaving 8 bases between. Germline CDR1 PRHDT, CDR2 FYEKMQ (reference sequence). The CDR3 runs to 12 residues. The CDR3 is CASSQDSNEQFF. CDR3 sequence (DNA): TGTGCCAGCAGCCAAGACAGCAATGAGCAGTTCTTC.

This clonotype was detected ten times or more. The chain joins TRBV27 to TRBJ2-2; weak D call: TRBD1 (6 bases). The CDR3 is 14 amino acids. The germline V gene has CDR1 MNHEY and CDR2 SMNVEV (reference sequence). V lost 7 bases and J 3 bases, leaving 12 bases between the germline ends. The CDR3 region has the DNA TGTGCCAGCACCGACAGGTTATACACCGGGGAGCTGTTTTTT. Translation gives CASTDRLYTGELFF.

This clonotype was found many times. This chain connects TRBV2 to TRBJ1-5, with D unclear. Germline CDR1 is SNHLY and CDR2 is FYNNEI. The V gene lost 5 bases and the J gene lost 4 bases, with 9 bases spanning the gap. This CDR3 has 13 residues. Here the CDR3 reads CASSTDGNQPQHF. The CDR3 DNA reads TGTGCCAGCAGTACGGACGGTAATCAGCCCCAGCATTTT.

V is TRBV24-1 and J is TRBJ1-5; D gene ambiguous. Germline values: CDR1 KGHDR, CDR2 SFDVKD. This CDR3 spans 15 amino acids. The V and J ends lost 4 bases and 1 base respectively, with 10 bases between them. CDR3 DNA: TGTGCCACCAGTGAAGGGTCCGGGAGCAATCAGCCCCAGCATTTT. Protein: CATSEGSGSNQPQHF.

This clonotype was counted a few times. This chain connects TRBV12-3 or TRBV12-4 to TRBJ2-4; D might be TRBD1 (5 bases). This CDR3 comprises 16 residues. With 2 bases removed from V and 7 bases from J, the gap between germline ends came to 18 bases. The CDR3 DNA follows: TGTGCCAGCAGTTTACCGGCAGGGCTAGGCCGGAACATTCAGTACTTC. Translated: CASSLPAGLGRNIQYF.

This clonotype was recorded at least ten times. The chain combines TRBV28 with TRBJ2-1, with a possible D match to TRBD2 (6 bases). In germline, CDR1 is MDHEN, CDR2 SYDVKM. The CDR3 runs 16 residues. V shed 5 bases and J shed 0 bases, with 14 bases lying between them. CDR3 bases: TGTGCCAGCAGTCTGACCGGGACTCGCTCCTACAATGAGCAGTTCTTC. Translating gives CASSLTGTRSYNEQFF.

On this clonotype: A read error may be the cause here, since a much bigger clone is one base away. V and J are TRBV28 and TRBJ2-7; 9 bases are shared with TRBD1. Germline loops: CDR1 MDHEN, CDR2 SYDVKM. This CDR3 comprises 16 residues. As DNA, the CDR3 is TGTGCCAGCAGTTTACCCCTGGACAGGGGCTCCCACGAGCAGTACTTC. Its protein is CASSLPLDRGSHEQYF.

Ten or more counts support this clonotype. The chain combines TRBV14 with TRBJ2-1; D call uncertain. Germline V lookup: CDR1 SGHDN, CDR2 FVKESK. The CDR3 is made up of 16 amino acids. Trimming pared 2 bases from V and 0 bases from J, leaving 11 bases between. CDR3: CASSQTLGRSYNEQFF. In DNA, the CDR3 is TGTGCCAGCAGCCAAACCTTAGGGCGCTCCTACAATGAGCAGTTCTTC.

The chain carries TRBV27 and TRBJ2-4; 9 nucleotides line up with TRBD1. CDR1 and CDR2 from the germline V gene are MNHEY and SMNVEV (reference sequence). The trim removed 6 bases at V and 8 bases at J, leaving 5 bases unmatched. The CDR3 contains 13 residues. The CDR3 nucleotides read TGTGCCAGCAGGGGACAGGGAAGAGACATTCAGTACTTC. The encoded protein is CASRGQGRDIQYF.